Each of the 4 T cell receptor beta chains below was sequenced from the same sample in a study of cytomegalovirus exposure and HLA in healthy donors. The data were produced by immunoSEQ multiplex PCR, yet TCRdb's version contains in-frame clones alone and is incomplete. The sample shows 65,000 or so clones, about 94% of them seen only once. The specimen sequenced was PBMCs. These receptors originate from a man between 18 and 35 years old in good health and CMV-seropositive.

The chain links TRBV30 to TRBJ1-4; maybe TRBD1 (5 bases). V lost 0 bases and J lost 12, with 23 bases in between. This CDR3 contains 16 residues. Germline V gene data show CDR1 as GTSNPN and CDR2 as SVGIG (reference sequence). The CDR3 loop is CAWSVCVTGGGCELFF. The CDR3 DNA follows: TGTGCCTGGAGTGTTTGTGTTACGGGCGGGGGATGTGAACTGTTTTTT.

This clone was counted only a few times. At the DNA level, this CDR3 is encoded by other sequences in the same sample as well. The chain carries TRBV29-1 and TRBJ2-7; TRBD1 matches 10 bases. V was pared by 4 bases and J by 4 bases, with 1 base of the junction left unmatched. This CDR3 comprises 12 residues. Germline V gene data show CDR1 as SQVTM and CDR2 as ANQGSEA. CDR3 sequence reads: CSVGQGAYEQYF. DNA of the CDR3: TGCAGCGTTGGACAGGGGGCGTACGAGCAGTACTTC.

The chain links TRBV7-2 to TRBJ2-5; no definite D call. The germline V gene encodes CDR1 SGHTA and CDR2 FQGNSA. The CDR3 extends over 15 amino acids. V was cut by 0 bases and J by 1 base, with 9 bases left in between. The CDR3 DNA reads TGTGCCAGCAGCTTAGCTGGGCCAGTCCAAGAGACCCAGTACTTC. It encodes CASSLAGPVQETQYF.

The chain recombines TRBV2 with TRBJ2-4, with 7 bases identical to TRBD2. The CDR3 runs 17 residues. The germline CDR1 and CDR2 sequences are SNHLY and FYNNEI. The trim removed 7 bases at V and 1 base at J, leaving 13 bases unmatched. The CDR3 reads CASNSEGRAMAKNIQYF. CDR3 bases: TGTGCCAGCAATTCTGAGGGGAGGGCCATGGCCAAAAACATTCAGTACTTC.